This is a list of T cell receptor beta chains from one sample in a study of cytomegalovirus exposure and HLA in healthy donors. Some clones are missing from TCRdb's copy, which holds only in-frame ones; the method was immunoSEQ multiplex PCR. This table has approximately 270,000 clones, 80% appearing once. Material: PBMCs. The receptor source for this set is a girl between 2 and 10 years old in good health and CMV-seronegative. The CDR3 runs from the conserved cysteine through the conserved F or W. The D gene is left open where the match is weak. Size is omitted from some rows. Given values are once, few, many or a class for expanded clones.

TRBJ2-1	TRBD1	TRBV28	14	NA	CATTRGQGANEQFF	TGTGCCACCACCCGGGGACAGGGGGCCAATGAGCAGTTCTTC
TRBJ2-1	TRBD2	TRBV10-3	17	few	CATTPGLAGGSYNEQFF	TGTGCCACTACCCCGGGACTAGCGGGGGGCTCCTACAATGAGCAGTTCTTC
TRBJ1-6	TRBD1	TRBV10-1	14	NA	CASSYDRVGSPLHF	TGCGCCAGCAGCTACGACAGGGTGGGTTCACCCCTCCACTTT
TRBJ2-3	NA	TRBV5-1	14	NA	CASSLQGQRDTQYF	TGCGCCAGCAGCTTGCAGGGTCAGAGGGATACGCAGTATTTT
TRBJ2-7	NA	TRBV4-1	15	NA	CASSQECCVAYEQYF	TGCGCCAGCAGCCAAGAATGCTGCGTGGCCTACGAGCAGTACTTC
TRBJ1-2	TRBD1	TRBV4-2	15	NA	CASSQDRQGASGYTF	TGTGCCAGCAGCCAGGATAGACAGGGGGCAAGTGGCTACACCTTC
TRBJ2-7	TRBD2	TRBV5-1	15	NA	CASSPRTSGGYEQYF	TGCGCCAGCAGCCCCCGGACTAGCGGGGGCTACGAGCAGTACTTC
TRBJ2-5	TRBD2	TRBV29-1	14	NA	CSVKLAAVRETQYF	TGCAGCGTAAAACTAGCGGCTGTTCGGGAGACCCAGTACTTC
TRBJ2-7	TRBD2	TRBV10-3	12	NA	CAISVWEGEQYF	TGTGCCATCAGTGTATGGGAGGGCGAGCAGTACTTC
TRBJ2-2	TRBD1	TRBV7-3	13	few	CASSSQGSRELFF	TGTGCCAGCAGCTCACAGGGGTCCAGGGAGCTGTTTTTT
TRBJ1-5	NA	TRBV4-1	13	NA	CASSQEVRQPQHF	TGCGCCAGCAGCCAAGAGGTTCGGCAGCCCCAGCATTTT
TRBJ2-4	TRBD2	TRBV28	18	NA	CASSLQLLPGGAKNIQYF	TGTGCCAGCAGTTTACAGCTACTACCGGGGGGGGCCAAAAACATTCAGTACTTC
TRBJ2-2	NA	TRBV2	16	NA	CASSLRLDFSTGELFF	TGTGCCAGCAGCTTACGCTTGGACTTCAGCACCGGGGAGCTGTTTTTT
TRBJ1-2	NA	TRBV9	12	NA	CASSGGGGGYTF	TGTGCCAGCAGCGGGGGGGGTGGTGGCTACACCTTC
TRBJ1-1	NA	TRBV5-1	15	NA	CASSIRDRGGTEAFF	TGCGCCAGCAGCATTCGAGACAGAGGGGGCACTGAAGCTTTCTTT
TRBJ2-7	NA	TRBV10-3	13	NA	CAIGMGGRYEQYF	TGTGCCATCGGGATGGGGGGTAGATACGAGCAGTACTTC
TRBJ2-5	NA	TRBV5-4	13	NA	CASSLVGGETQYF	TGTGCCAGCAGCTTGGTCGGGGGAGAGACCCAGTACTTC
TRBJ2-1	TRBD2	TRBV19	18	NA	CASSRQTSGGAGANEQFF	TGTGCCAGTAGTAGGCAGACTAGCGGGGGCGCCGGGGCCAATGAGCAGTTCTTC
TRBJ2-3	NA	TRBV5-4	12	NA	CASSFLRDTQYF	TGTGCCAGCAGCTTCCTCAGAGATACGCAGTATTTT
TRBJ2-3	TRBD1	TRBV5-1	15	NA	CASSLGQGGTDTQYF	TGCGCCAGCAGCTTGGGGCAGGGGGGCACAGATACGCAGTATTTT